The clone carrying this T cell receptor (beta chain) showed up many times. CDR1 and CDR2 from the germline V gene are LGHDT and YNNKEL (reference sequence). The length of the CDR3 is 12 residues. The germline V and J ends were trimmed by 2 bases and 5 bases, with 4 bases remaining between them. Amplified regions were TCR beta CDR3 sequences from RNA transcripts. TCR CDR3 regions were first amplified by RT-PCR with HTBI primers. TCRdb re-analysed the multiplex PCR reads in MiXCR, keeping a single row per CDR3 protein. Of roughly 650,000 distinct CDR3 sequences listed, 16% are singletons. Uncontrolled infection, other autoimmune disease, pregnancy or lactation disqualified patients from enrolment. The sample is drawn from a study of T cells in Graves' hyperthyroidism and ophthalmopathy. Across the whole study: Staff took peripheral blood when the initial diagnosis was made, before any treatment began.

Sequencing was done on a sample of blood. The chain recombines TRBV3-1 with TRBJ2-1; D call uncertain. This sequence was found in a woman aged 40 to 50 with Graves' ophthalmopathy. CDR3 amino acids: CASSQSNNEQFF. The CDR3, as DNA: TGTGCCAGCAGCCAATCCAACAATGAGCAGTTCTTC.